This entry describes one TCR beta chain. Its antigen is still unknown. The data originate from a study of shared clonotypes between healthy human individuals. Study results and caveats: Exclusively blood specimens were collected; tissue repertoires likely differ.

The V end was cut by 0 bases, the J end by 4 bases, with 7 bases between. The CDR3 sequence is 13 residues long. From germline, CDR1 is GTSNPN and CDR2 SVGIG (reference sequence). As defined, naive CD8 cells were CD45RO-negative and positively selected for CCR7, with terminally differentiated effector memory CD45RA+ cells excluded. Only in-frame clones appear in the TCRdb table, and some are missing; sequencing was by immunoSEQ multiplex PCR. The data hold about 580,000 clones, with 95% to 98% observed a single time. This clonotype originated in a man aged 25-45 years in good health. The chain has TRBV30 and TRBJ1-5; D gene unclear. The sequenced sample consisted of naive CD8+ T cells sorted from blood. The DNA for the CDR3 is TGTGCCTGGAGTGTAGGGATTAATCAGCCCCAGCATTTT. Translated: CAWSVGINQPQHF.